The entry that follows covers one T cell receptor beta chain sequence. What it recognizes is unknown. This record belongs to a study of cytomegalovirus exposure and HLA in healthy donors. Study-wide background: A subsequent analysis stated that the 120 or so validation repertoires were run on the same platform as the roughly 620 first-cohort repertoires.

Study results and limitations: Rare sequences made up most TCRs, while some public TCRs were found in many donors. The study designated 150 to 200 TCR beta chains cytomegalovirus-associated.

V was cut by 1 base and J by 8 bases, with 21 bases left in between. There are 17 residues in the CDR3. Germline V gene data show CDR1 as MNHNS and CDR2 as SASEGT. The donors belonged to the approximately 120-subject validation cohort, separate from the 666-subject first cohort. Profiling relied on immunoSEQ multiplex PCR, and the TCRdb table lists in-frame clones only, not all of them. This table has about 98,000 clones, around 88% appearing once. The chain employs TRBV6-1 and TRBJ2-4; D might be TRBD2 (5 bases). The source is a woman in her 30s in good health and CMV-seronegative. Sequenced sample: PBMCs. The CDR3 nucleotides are TGTGCCAGCAGTGAAGAGAGGGCTGGAACTGCAAAGGACATTCAGTACTTC. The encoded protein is CASSEERAGTAKDIQYF.